Below, 3 T cell receptor beta chains from the same sample are listed, as sequenced in a study of T-cell reconstitution after alpha-beta-depleted transplantation in children (dated by TCRdb to the mid-2010s). The protocol used for the library was PCR. Sequencing took place on an Illumina HiSeq 2500. TCR library preparation used molecular barcoding, with unique molecular identifiers applied to normalize quantification of the TCRbeta repertoire. TCRdb redid the processing of the public reads, applying fastp at Q25 and MiXCR, and retained in-frame beta chains. Rows are unified per CDR3 protein, each entry keeping the most common DNA and genes. This sample is represented by some 300,000 distinct CDR3 sequences; 10% of them were singletons. The ten largest account for 2% to 3% of the sample. Sequencing was performed on PBMCs from the stem cell graft donor, taken from the stem cell graft. The source of these receptors is a human donor who donated a stem cell graft to a child with acute lymphoblastic leukemia.

There are many counts of this clonotype. This chain links TRBV5-1 with TRBJ1-1; no definite D call. V was trimmed by 8 bases and J by 4 bases, leaving 15 bases between them. Germline CDR1 reads SGHRS; CDR2 reads YFSETQ. The CDR3 extends over 13 amino acids. The CDR3 DNA sequence: TGCGCCAGTCAGACCGGAGGAGGCACTGAAGCTTTCTTT. This gives the protein CASQTGGGTEAFF.

This chain connects TRBV20-1 to TRBJ2-7; D remains ambiguous. The length of the CDR3 is 17 residues. V was clipped by 0 bases and J by 3 bases, with 21 bases between them. The germline CDR1 and CDR2 sequences are DFQATT and SNEGSKA (reference sequence). The CDR3 coding sequence is TGCAGTGCTAGAGATTTTCTGGGTCCTTTCCCCGACTACGAGCAGTACTTC. Encoded protein: CSARDFLGPFPDYEQYF.

This chain joins TRBV5-1 and TRBJ2-7; D is ambiguous. This CDR3 comprises 14 residues. V gave up 0 bases and J gave up 3 bases, with 10 bases separating them. Germline V gives CDR1 SGHRS, CDR2 YFSETQ. The CDR3 reads CASSLERAGYEQYF. The CDR3 coding sequence is TGCGCCAGCAGCTTGGAAAGGGCTGGCTACGAGCAGTACTTC.